Listed below are T cell receptor beta chains from one sample, sequenced in a study of cytomegalovirus exposure and HLA in healthy donors. Assay used: immunoSEQ multiplex PCR; TCRdb lists only in-frame clones, some missing. The sample records around 100,000 clones, 60% to 80% being singletons. Sequenced input: PBMCs. The origin of the receptors is a man aged 50 to 59 in good health and CMV-seropositive. Both conserved end residues are part of each CDR3. A D gene is named only where the DNA matches it firmly. Where a row states a size, it is once, few, many or the class of an expanded clone; other rows omit it.

d_gene	j_gene	v_gene	abundance	CDR3aa	CDR3nt
-	TRBJ2-7	TRBV9	few	CASSNPDRYPYEQYF	TGTGCCAGCAGCAATCCGGACAGATATCCCTACGAGCAGTACTTC
-	TRBJ2-3	TRBV11-1	-	CASSGYRVGTDTQYF	TGTGCCAGCAGCGGGTACAGGGTTGGAACAGATACGCAGTATTTT
TRBD1	TRBJ2-5	TRBV28	-	CASKKQGPGETQYF	TGTGCCAGCAAAAAACAGGGGCCGGGTGAGACCCAGTACTTC
-	TRBJ2-1	TRBV2	-	CASSLRVFPYNEQFF	TGTGCCAGCAGTCTCAGGGTTTTCCCCTACAATGAGCAGTTCTTC
TRBD1	TRBJ1-6	TRBV7-8	-	CASSFSGTGPFSLHF	TGTGCCAGCAGCTTTTCCGGGACAGGGCCTTTCTCCCTCCACTTT
TRBD1	TRBJ1-1	TRBV28	-	CASSQTGDMNTEAFF	TGTGCCAGCAGTCAGACAGGGGATATGAACACTGAAGCTTTCTTT
-	TRBJ2-2	TRBV2	once	CASTKEGASGGELFF	TGTGCCAGCACTAAGGAGGGAGCGTCGGGCGGGGAGCTGTTTTTT
TRBD1	TRBJ2-7	TRBV28	-	CASSFSGQGHEQYF	TGTGCCAGCAGTTTCTCCGGACAGGGCCACGAGCAGTACTTC
-	TRBJ2-3	TRBV21-1	once	CASSKRKAASSTDTQYF	TGTGCCAGCAGCAAAAGGAAAGCGGCTTCTAGCACAGATACGCAGTATTTT
-	TRBJ2-7	TRBV5-6	-	CASSLTGPVGEQYF	TGTGCCAGCAGCTTAACAGGGCCGGTGGGCGAGCAGTACTTC
-	TRBJ2-1	TRBV4-3	few	CASPQHNNEQFF	TGCGCCAGCCCCCAACACAACAATGAGCAGTTCTTC
-	TRBJ1-5	TRBV6-1	few	CASSEAPSQPQHF	TGTGCCAGCAGTGAAGCCCCTTCTCAGCCCCAGCATTTT
-	TRBJ2-1	TRBV5-1	-	CASSEHNEQFF	TGCGCCAGCAGCGAGCACAATGAGCAGTTCTTC
TRBD2	TRBJ2-1	TRBV28	-	CASSLGAGGFRYNEQFF	TGTGCCAGCAGTTTAGGAGCGGGAGGCTTCAGGTACAATGAGCAGTTCTTC
-	TRBJ1-1	TRBV19	-	CASSKWTAMNTEAFF	TGTGCCAGTAGTAAGTGGACAGCCATGAACACTGAAGCTTTCTTT
TRBD2	TRBJ2-1	TRBV7-6	-	CASSFGTSASYNEQFF	TGTGCCAGCAGCTTCGGGACTAGCGCTTCCTACAATGAGCAGTTCTTC
TRBD2	TRBJ2-5	TRBV5-1	-	CASSPNPSGRGVREETQYF	TGCGCCAGCAGCCCGAACCCGAGCGGGAGAGGGGTGAGAGAAGAGACCCAGTACTTC
TRBD2	TRBJ2-5	TRBV11-1	-	CASGREGRGRETQYF	TGTGCCAGCGGGCGGGAGGGCCGGGGCAGGGAGACCCAGTACTTC
TRBD2	TRBJ2-7	TRBV27	-	CARGSGISYEQYF	TGTGCCAGGGGTAGCGGGATTAGCTACGAGCAGTACTTC
TRBD1	TRBJ1-5	TRBV19	-	CASSTGQGAVNQPQHF	TGTGCCAGTAGTACCGGACAGGGGGCTGTCAATCAGCCCCAGCATTTT
-	TRBJ2-1	TRBV5-8	-	CASSSGLSSYNEQFF	TGTGCCAGCAGCTCCGGACTAAGCTCCTACAATGAGCAGTTCTTC
-	TRBJ1-2	TRBV6-6	-	CASSSESPAGGYTF	TGTGCCAGCAGTTCAGAAAGTCCCGCCGGGGGCTACACCTTC
TRBD1	TRBJ2-7	TRBV5-6	-	CASSLPGQGSYEQYF	TGTGCCAGCAGCTTGCCGGGACAGGGATCCTACGAGCAGTACTTC
-	TRBJ1-5	TRBV28	-	CASSSPRGGAPDQPQHF	TGTGCCAGCAGTTCCCCCCGAGGAGGGGCGCCGGATCAGCCCCAGCATTTT
TRBD1	TRBJ2-2	TRBV5-1	few	CASSLWGTGNTGELFF	TGCGCCAGCAGCTTGTGGGGGACAGGAAACACCGGGGAGCTGTTTTTT
TRBD2	TRBJ2-2	TRBV9	-	CASSGGLAGNTGELFF	TGTGCCAGCAGCGGGGGACTAGCGGGAAACACCGGGGAGCTGTTTTTT
-	TRBJ1-3	TRBV29-1	-	CSVDGSSGNTIYF	TGCAGCGTTGATGGGAGCTCTGGAAACACCATATATTTT
-	TRBJ1-1	TRBV7-9	-	CASSLAGGQTEAFF	TGTGCCAGCAGCTTAGCGGGCGGACAGACTGAAGCTTTCTTT
TRBD1	TRBJ1-3	TRBV6-1	-	CASGTASGNTIYF	TGTGCCAGTGGGACAGCCTCTGGAAACACCATATATTTT
TRBD1	TRBJ2-5	TRBV10-1	-	CASRPGQGAGETQYF	TGCGCCAGCAGGCCGGGACAGGGGGCCGGAGAGACCCAGTACTTC